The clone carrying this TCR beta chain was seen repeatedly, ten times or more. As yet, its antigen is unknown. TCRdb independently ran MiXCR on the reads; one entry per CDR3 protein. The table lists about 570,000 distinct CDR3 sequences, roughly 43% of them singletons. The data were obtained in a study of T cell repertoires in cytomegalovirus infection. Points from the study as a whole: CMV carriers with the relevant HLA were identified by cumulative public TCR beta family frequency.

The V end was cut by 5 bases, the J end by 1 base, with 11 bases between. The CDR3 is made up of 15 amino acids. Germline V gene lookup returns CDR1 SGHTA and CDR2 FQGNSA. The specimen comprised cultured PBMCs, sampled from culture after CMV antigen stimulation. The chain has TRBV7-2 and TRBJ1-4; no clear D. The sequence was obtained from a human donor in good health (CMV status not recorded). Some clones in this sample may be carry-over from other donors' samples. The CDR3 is CASSLGTVTNEKLFF. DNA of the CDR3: TGTGCCAGCAGCCTAGGAACAGTAACTAATGAAAAACTGTTTTTT.